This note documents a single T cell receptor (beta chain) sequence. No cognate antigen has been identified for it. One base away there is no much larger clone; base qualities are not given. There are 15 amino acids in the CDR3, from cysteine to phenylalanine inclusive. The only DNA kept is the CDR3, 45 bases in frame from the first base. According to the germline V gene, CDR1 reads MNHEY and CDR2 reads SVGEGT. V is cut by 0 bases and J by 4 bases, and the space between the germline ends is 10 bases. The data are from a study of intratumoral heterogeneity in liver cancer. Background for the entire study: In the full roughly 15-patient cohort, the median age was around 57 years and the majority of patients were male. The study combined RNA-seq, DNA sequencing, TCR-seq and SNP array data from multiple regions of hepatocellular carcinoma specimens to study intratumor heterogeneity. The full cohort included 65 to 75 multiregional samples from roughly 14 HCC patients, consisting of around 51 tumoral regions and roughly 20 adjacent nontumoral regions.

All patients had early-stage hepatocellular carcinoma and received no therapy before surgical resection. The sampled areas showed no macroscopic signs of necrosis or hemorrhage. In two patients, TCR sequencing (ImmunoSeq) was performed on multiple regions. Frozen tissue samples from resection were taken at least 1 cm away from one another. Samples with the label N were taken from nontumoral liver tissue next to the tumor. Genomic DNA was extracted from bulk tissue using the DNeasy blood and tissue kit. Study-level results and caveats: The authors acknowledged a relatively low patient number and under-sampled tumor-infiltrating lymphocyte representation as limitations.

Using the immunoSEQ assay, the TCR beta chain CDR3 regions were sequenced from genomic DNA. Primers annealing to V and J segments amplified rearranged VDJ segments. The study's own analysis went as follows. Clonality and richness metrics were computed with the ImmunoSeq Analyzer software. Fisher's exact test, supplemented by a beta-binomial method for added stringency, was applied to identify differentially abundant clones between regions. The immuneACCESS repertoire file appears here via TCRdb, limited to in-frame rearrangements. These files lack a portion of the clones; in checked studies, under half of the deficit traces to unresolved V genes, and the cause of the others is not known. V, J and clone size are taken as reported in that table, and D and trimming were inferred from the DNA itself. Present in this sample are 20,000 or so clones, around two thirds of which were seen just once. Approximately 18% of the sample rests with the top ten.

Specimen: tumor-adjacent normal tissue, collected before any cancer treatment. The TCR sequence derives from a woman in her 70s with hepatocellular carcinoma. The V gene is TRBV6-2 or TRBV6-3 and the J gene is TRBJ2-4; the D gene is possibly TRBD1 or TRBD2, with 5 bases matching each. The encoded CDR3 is CASSYSQDSKNIQYF. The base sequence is TGTGCCAGCAGTTACTCACAGGACTCAAAAAACATTCAGTACTTC.